A single sample is the source of the 8 T cell receptor beta chains below, sequenced in a study of tumor-infiltrating lymphocytes in oesophageal squamous cell carcinoma. TCRdb reanalysed the PCR reads using MiXCR and keeps one entry per CDR3 protein. The table has about 9,600 distinct CDR3 sequences, around three fifths seen once; the top ten hold 33%. What was sequenced was esophageal tumor tissue. The receptors originated from a male donor with esophageal squamous cell carcinoma.

This clonotype is categorized as large (0.1 to 1%). Possible read error: a much larger clone is one base away. The V call is TRBV7-9, the J call TRBJ2-1; TRBD1 is a possible D gene (6 bases). The tail of the sequence fits TRBJ2-7 better, so the J call may be wrong. Per germline, CDR1 SEHNR and CDR2 FQNEAQ (reference sequence). This CDR3 has 16 amino acids. Written as DNA, the CDR3 is TGTGCCAGCAGCTCCTGGACAGTGAGCTCCTACAATGAGCAGTACTTC. Translation: CASSSWTVSSYNEQYF.

The chain is built from TRBV7-8 and TRBJ2-5; D may be TRBD1 (5 bases). The J call may be mistaken, given a closer DNA end match to TRBJ2-1. Germline assignment: CDR1 SGHVS and CDR2 FQNEAQ. CDR3 length: 15 amino acids. In DNA form, the CDR3 reads TGTGCCAGCAGCTTAAATCGACAGTGGTACAATGAGCAGTTCTTC. Its protein product is CASSLNRQWYNEQFF.

This clonotype was counted a single time. The chain joins TRBV6-5 to TRBJ2-3; 11 bases agree with TRBD2. The V gene's germline CDR1 is MNHEY and CDR2 SVGAGI. The ends lost 8 bases at V and 6 bases at J; junction bases unmatched: 13. The CDR3 is 16 residues long. CDR3 sequence: CASGPGLAARGDTQYF. In DNA, the CDR3 is TGTGCCAGCGGACCGGGACTAGCGGCCCGAGGGGATACGCAGTATTTT.

The rearrangement uses TRBV5-1 and TRBJ2-1; D unclear. CDR1 is SGHRS, CDR2 YFSETQ, per germline. The CDR3 is 13 residues long. V lost 0 bases to trimming and J lost 5 bases, with 6 bases between them. CDR3 loop: CASSLGPNNEQFF. CDR3 in DNA: TGCGCCAGCAGCTTGGGCCCTAACAATGAGCAGTTCTTC.

This clonotype is termed medium-sized. The J gene is TRBJ1-5, the V gene TRBV19; D gene uncertain. Germline CDR1 LNHDA, CDR2 SQIVND (reference sequence). V was pared by 10 bases and J by 2 bases, with 9 bases between. This CDR3 comprises 12 residues. The CDR3 reads CATERGNQPQHF. The CDR3 bases are TGTGCCACCGAGAGGGGCAATCAGCCCCAGCATTTT. The whole variable domain, remainder taken from reference TRBV19 and TRBJ1-5, is DGGITQSPKYLFRKEGQNVTLSCEQNLNHDAMYWYRQDPGQGLRLIYYSQIVNDFQKGDIAEGYSVSREKKESFPLTVTSAQKNPTAFYLCATERGNQPQHFGDGTRLSIL.

The chain has TRBV7-8 and TRBJ2-5, with 11 bases lining up with TRBD2. V lost 0 bases to trimming and J lost 3 bases; unmatched junction nucleotides: 6. CDR3 length: 17 amino acids. The germline gives CDR1 SGHVS, CDR2 FQNEAQ. Here the CDR3 reads CASSLAGLAGGKETQYF. The CDR3 region has the DNA TGTGCCAGCAGCTTAGCCGGGCTAGCGGGAGGAAAAGAGACCCAGTACTTC.

On this clonotype: The final CDR3 position lacks the conserved phenylalanine or tryptophan, pointing to a likely read error. It is unclear where the CDR3 begins or ends on the DNA, so no DNA is shown, and the CDR3 is as TCRdb lists it. The gene calls are TRBV24-1 and TRBJ2-3; the table calls TRBD1, which could not be checked here. Germline assignment: CDR1 KGHDR and CDR2 SFDVKD. A total of 9 residues make up the CDR3, ends included. Here the CDR3 reads CATSDLRGS.

The J gene is TRBJ2-1, the V gene TRBV10-3, with TRBD2 matching over 12 bases. V was clipped by 8 bases and J by 5 bases; unmatched bases: 7. The germline gives CDR1 ENHRY, CDR2 SYGVKD. The CDR3 sequence is 15 residues long. CDR3 nucleotide sequence: TGTGCCATCGGGCGGACTAGCGGGGTAGACAATGAGCAGTTCTTC. Its protein is CAIGRTSGVDNEQFF.